The rows below give T cell receptor beta chains drawn from one sample of a study of molecular identifiers for immune sequencing clone quantification. MiXCR, applied by TCRdb to the PCR reads, yields one record per CDR3 protein. The table shows about 640,000 distinct CDR3 sequences, with about 20% occurring only once. Sequenced sample: naive CD8+ T cells from blood, with Jurkat cell RNA spiked in. These receptors were collected from a human donor in good health. Some libraries in this study had Jurkat cell RNA spiked in. CDR3s include the opening cysteine and the closing phenylalanine or tryptophan. Each record gives: CDR3 DNA, CDR3 protein, J gene, D gene, clone size, V gene. D genes are given only for firm matches. The listing skips clone size in some rows; elsewhere it reads once, few, many or a size class.

cdr3_nt: TGTGCCAGCAGTTTAAGGGGGTTTCGAGGGAATCAGCCCCAGCATTTT
cdr3_aa: CASSLRGFRGNQPQHF
j_call: TRBJ1-5
d_call: -
clone_size: many
v_call: TRBV28

cdr3_nt: TGTGCCAGCAGCGAACTCATCATAGGCCCCTCCTACAATGAGCAGTTCTTC
cdr3_aa: CASSELIIGPSYNEQFF
j_call: TRBJ2-1
d_call: -
clone_size: many
v_call: TRBV27

cdr3_nt: TGTGCCAGCACCGGACTAACATCATCAGGGGCCAACGTCCTGACTTTC
cdr3_aa: CASTGLTSSGANVLTF
j_call: TRBJ2-6
d_call: -
clone_size: many
v_call: TRBV6-5

cdr3_nt: TGTGCCAGCAGTGACCCACCGGGACTAGCATTCGATGAGCGGTTCTTC
cdr3_aa: CASSDPPGLAFDERFF
j_call: TRBJ2-1
d_call: TRBD2
clone_size: few
v_call: TRBV6-4

cdr3_nt: TGTGCCAGCAGTAGAGGGACGCGCGCGGCCCGACTGACCCAGTACTTC
cdr3_aa: CASSRGTRAARLTQYF
j_call: TRBJ2-5
d_call: -
clone_size: -
v_call: TRBV2

cdr3_nt: TGTGCCAGCAGCTTAGTGACTAGCGGGGGAGAAAGGTCGCAGTATTTT
cdr3_aa: CASSLVTSGGERSQYF
j_call: TRBJ2-3
d_call: TRBD2
clone_size: many
v_call: TRBV11-2

cdr3_nt: TGCGCCAGCAGCTTGGGACAGGGGGCGCGTTCCACTGAAGCTTTCTTT
cdr3_aa: CASSLGQGARSTEAFF
j_call: TRBJ1-1
d_call: TRBD1
clone_size: few
v_call: TRBV5-1

cdr3_nt: TGTGCCAGCAGTTTATCCCTCGATAACGAGCAGTACTTC
cdr3_aa: CASSLSLDNEQYF
j_call: TRBJ2-7
d_call: -
clone_size: many
v_call: TRBV28

cdr3_nt: TGTGCCAGCAATCTGGGCGGGGCCAGCGGTGAAAAACTGTTTTTT
cdr3_aa: CASNLGGASGEKLFF
j_call: TRBJ1-4
d_call: -
clone_size: many
v_call: TRBV9

cdr3_nt: TGTGCCAGCAGCTTAGGTGCGGGGGAGTACCAAGAGACCCAGTACTTC
cdr3_aa: CASSLGAGEYQETQYF
j_call: TRBJ2-5
d_call: TRBD2
clone_size: -
v_call: TRBV7-6

cdr3_nt: TGCAGTGCCCCCTGGAGGGGGCGGCTTTCCGGGGAGCTGTTTTTT
cdr3_aa: CSAPWRGRLSGELFF
j_call: TRBJ2-2
d_call: -
clone_size: many
v_call: TRBV20-1

cdr3_nt: TGTGCCAGCAGTCCAACGTTATTAGCAGTTCGGGAGCAGTACTTC
cdr3_aa: CASSPTLLAVREQYF
j_call: TRBJ2-7
d_call: -
clone_size: -
v_call: TRBV4-2

cdr3_nt: TGTGCCAGCAGCTCACTATCGAGCACAGATACGCGGTATTTT
cdr3_aa: CASSSLSSTDTRYF
j_call: TRBJ2-3
d_call: -
clone_size: -
v_call: TRBV7-9

cdr3_nt: TGTGCCATCAGCGGCGGCACTGAAGCTTTCTTT
cdr3_aa: CAISGGTEAFF
j_call: TRBJ1-1
d_call: -
clone_size: many
v_call: TRBV10-3

cdr3_nt: TGCAGTGCGTGGGCAGAATCCCGGACCCAGTACTTC
cdr3_aa: CSAWAESRTQYF
j_call: TRBJ2-5
d_call: -
clone_size: many
v_call: TRBV20-1

cdr3_nt: TGTGCTAGTGGTTTCGGGGAGAAGCCAGATACGCAGTATTTT
cdr3_aa: CASGFGEKPDTQYF
j_call: TRBJ2-3
d_call: -
clone_size: many
v_call: TRBV12-5

cdr3_nt: TGTGCCAGCAGTTACTCGGGACTCGAGTACGAGCAGTACTTC
cdr3_aa: CASSYSGLEYEQYF
j_call: TRBJ2-7
d_call: -
clone_size: many
v_call: TRBV6-5

cdr3_nt: TGTGCCAGCAGCTTGGTGCGGGGGGGTACCTACAATGAGCAGTTCTTC
cdr3_aa: CASSLVRGGTYNEQFF
j_call: TRBJ2-1
d_call: TRBD2
clone_size: many
v_call: TRBV5-6

cdr3_nt: TGTGCCAGCAGCTTGGGGGATACAAAGAACACTGAAGCTTTCTTT
cdr3_aa: CASSLGDTKNTEAFF
j_call: TRBJ1-1
d_call: -
clone_size: -
v_call: TRBV5-6

cdr3_nt: TGTGCCAGCAGTGGGTCCGCAACTAATGAAAAACTGTTTTTT
cdr3_aa: CASSGSATNEKLFF
j_call: TRBJ1-4
d_call: -
clone_size: few
v_call: TRBV2

cdr3_nt: TGTGCCAGCAGCTTAGACGCGGCTGGGACCGAGCAGTACTTC
cdr3_aa: CASSLDAAGTEQYF
j_call: TRBJ2-7
d_call: -
clone_size: many
v_call: TRBV13

cdr3_nt: TGTGCCAGCAGCTTAACCCCCGGGACAGGGGCCGCCTACGAGCAGTACTTC
cdr3_aa: CASSLTPGTGAAYEQYF
j_call: TRBJ2-7
d_call: TRBD1
clone_size: many
v_call: TRBV11-2

cdr3_nt: TGTGCCAGCAGCTGGGAGCTTAATGAAAAACTGTTTTTT
cdr3_aa: CASSWELNEKLFF
j_call: TRBJ1-4
d_call: -
clone_size: -
v_call: TRBV12-3/TRBV12-4

cdr3_nt: TGCAGTGCTAGAGATCTTGGGGGAGTGGAGGAGACCCAGTACTTC
cdr3_aa: CSARDLGGVEETQYF
j_call: TRBJ2-5
d_call: -
clone_size: many
v_call: TRBV20-1